This section outlines one TCR beta chain sequence together with its context. What it binds is not known. Preparation methods for the bulk TCR libraries were those previously described, with listed TCR primers. TCRdb passed the PCR reads through MiXCR, listing each CDR3 protein once. The sample carries about 640,000 distinct CDR3 sequences, just under 20% recorded once. There are 17 residues in the CDR3. CDR1 DFQATT and CDR2 SNEGSKA come from the germline V gene (reference sequence). The trim removed 5 bases at V and 0 bases at J, leaving 11 bases unmatched. This record comes from a study of molecular identifiers for immune sequencing clone quantification. Study conclusions and caveats: One cell's worth of spiked Jurkat TCR RNA was reportedly detectable among about a million naive cells. Clones carrying above 20 RNA copies accounted for over 97% of effector molecules, under 1% in naive cells.

This TCR was recovered from a human donor in good health. Some libraries in this study had Jurkat cell RNA spiked in. J is TRBJ2-1 and V is TRBV20-1, with TRBD2 matching 9 bases. The sequenced sample consisted of naive CD8+ T cells from blood, with Jurkat cell RNA spiked in. Stated subset: FACS-sorted CD8+CD4-CCR7+CD45RA+ naive T cells. The CDR3, as DNA: TGCAGTGCTGGAGGACTAGCGCAATCGAGCTCCTACAATGAGCAGTTCTTC. It yields the protein CSAGGLAQSSSYNEQFF.